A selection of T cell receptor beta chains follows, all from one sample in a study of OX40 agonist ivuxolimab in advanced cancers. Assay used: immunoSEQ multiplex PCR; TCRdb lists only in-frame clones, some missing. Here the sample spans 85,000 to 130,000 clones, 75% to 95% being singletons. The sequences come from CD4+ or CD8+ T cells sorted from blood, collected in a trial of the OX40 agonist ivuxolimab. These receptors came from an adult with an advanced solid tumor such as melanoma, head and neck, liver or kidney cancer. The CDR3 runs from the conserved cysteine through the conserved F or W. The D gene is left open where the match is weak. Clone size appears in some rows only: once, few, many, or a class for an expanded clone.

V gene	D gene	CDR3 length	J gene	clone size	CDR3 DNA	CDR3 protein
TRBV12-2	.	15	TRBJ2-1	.	TGTGCAAGTCGTCTCCATCACCACTCCTACAATGAGCAGTTCTTC	CASRLHHHSYNEQFF
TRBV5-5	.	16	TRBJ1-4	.	TGTGCCAGCAGCAATCCCGAAGGGAGGGCTGGGGAAAAACTGTTTTTT	CASSNPEGRAGEKLFF
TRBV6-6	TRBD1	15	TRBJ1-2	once	TGTGCCAGCAGTTACCGGACAGGGTCGGACTATGGCTACACCTTC	CASSYRTGSDYGYTF
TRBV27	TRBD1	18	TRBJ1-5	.	TGTGCCAGCAGTTCCCTCTATGGCAGGACAGGGGACAATCAGCCCCAGCATTTT	CASSSLYGRTGDNQPQHF
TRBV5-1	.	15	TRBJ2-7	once	TGCGCCAGCAGCTTGGCGGTGGGCAGGGGAGTTGAGCAGTACTTC	CASSLAVGRGVEQYF
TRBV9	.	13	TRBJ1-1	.	TGTGCCAGCAGCGTAGCCCCTAACACTGAAGCTTTCTTT	CASSVAPNTEAFF
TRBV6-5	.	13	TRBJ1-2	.	TGTGCCAGCAGTTACTCGGCTGGCTATGGCTACACCTTC	CASSYSAGYGYTF
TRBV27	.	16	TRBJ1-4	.	TGTGCCAGCAGTCCGTGGACGGACCCAACTAATGAAAAACTGTTTTTT	CASSPWTDPTNEKLFF
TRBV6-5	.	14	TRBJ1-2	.	TGTGCCAGCAGTTCGGGGGGGGCAGGGGCTGGCTACACCTTC	CASSSGGAGAGYTF
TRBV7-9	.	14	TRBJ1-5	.	TGTGCCAGCAGCTTAATCGGGACAAATCAGCCCCAGCATTTT	CASSLIGTNQPQHF
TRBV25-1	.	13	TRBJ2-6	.	TGTGCCAGCAGCGTCTCTGGGGCCAACGTCCTGACTTTC	CASSVSGANVLTF
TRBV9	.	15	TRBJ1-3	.	TGTGCCAGCAGCGTAGGGACAACCTCTGGAAACACCATATATTTT	CASSVGTTSGNTIYF
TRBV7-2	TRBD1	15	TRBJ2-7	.	TGTGCCAGCAGCCCAACCGGGACAGGGTACGACGAGCAGTACTTC	CASSPTGTGYDEQYF
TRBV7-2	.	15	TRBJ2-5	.	TGTGCCAGCAGCTTAGTTTGGTCAGACCAAGAGACCCAGTACTTC	CASSLVWSDQETQYF
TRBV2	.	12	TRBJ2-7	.	TGTGCCACGAGGAGGGAAAACTACGAGCAGTACTTC	CATRRENYEQYF
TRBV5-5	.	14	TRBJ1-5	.	TGTGCCAGCAGCTTGGATCTCACCAATCAGCCCCAGCATTTT	CASSLDLTNQPQHF
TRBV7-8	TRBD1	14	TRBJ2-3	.	TGTGCCAGCAGTCTGGACAGGGGTACAGATACGCAGTATTTT	CASSLDRGTDTQYF
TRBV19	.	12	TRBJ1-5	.	TGTGCCAGTAGTATAGACCGGGCGGCCCAGCATTTT	CASSIDRAAQHF